Reported below is one T cell receptor (beta chain). The table lists this clonotype with a few counts. Its antigen remains unidentified. No base qualities exist here, and no much larger clone lies one base off it. This entry comes from a study of T-cell reconstitution after alpha-beta-depleted transplantation in children (dated by TCRdb to about 2016). In the study overall: Using TCR repertoire profiling, the study followed T-cell immune reconstitution in a quantitative way in children after TCRalphabeta/CD19-depleted allogeneic hematopoietic cell transplantation.

From cysteine to phenylalanine, the CDR3 is 12 amino acids long. CDR3 DNA only is kept here, 36 bases in frame from base 1. Trimming costs V 5 bases and J 13 bases, and their ends lie 14 bases apart. The CDR1 and CDR2 encoded by the germline V gene (reference sequence) are MNHEY and SMNVEV. Library generation was performed with PCR. Sequencer: Illumina HiSeq 2500. TCR libraries were prepared with molecular barcoding, using unique molecular identifiers to normalize TCRbeta repertoire quantification. TCRdb reworked the public reads: Q25 trimming with fastp, MiXCR clone assembly, productive beta chains retained. Each CDR3 protein appears once, grouped with its most common genes and DNA. The sample has roughly 200,000 distinct CDR3 sequences on record, around 9.6% of them singletons. Roughly 6.2% of the sample is taken by the ten largest.

The receptor comes from a human donor who donated a stem cell graft to a child with acute lymphoblastic leukemia. The material was PBMCs from the stem cell graft donor, obtained from the stem cell graft. The rearranged chain carries TRBV27 and TRBJ2-2; TRBD1 is possibly the D segment (6 matching bases). The DNA sequence is given as TGTGCCAGCAGTCCGGGACACTCCCGGCTGTTTTTT. The encoded protein is CASSPGHSRLFF.